The clone carrying this T cell receptor beta chain has just one count. Its antigen is currently unknown. This record comes from a study of CD8+CD57+ T cells in acquired aplastic anemia. Whole-study context: Recorded DNA amounts for sorted CD4+ and CD8+ cells had an average of about 3.5 ug. Overall study findings and caveats: Patients showed no significant difference from controls in CD8+ Simpson's diversity. Over 25 shared CD8+ CDR3s appeared highly expressed within patients' immunodominant clones.

Trimming removed 6 bases from V and 0 bases from J, with 27 bases in between. The CDR3 covers 19 residues. The germline gives CDR1 LNHNV, CDR2 YYDKDF (reference sequence). TCR beta VDJ combinations and CDR3 sequences were profiled from genomic DNA. TCRdb redid the calling of the reads with MiXCR, one entry per CDR3 protein. Counted here are around 180,000 distinct CDR3 sequences, over 60% occurring once; the ten biggest clones make up under 60%. The receptor was isolated from a human donor with severe aplastic anemia or a healthy control (not recorded which). The specimen was sorted CD4+, CD8+, or CD8+CD57+ T cells (not recorded which) from PBMCs. The V call is TRBV15, the J call TRBJ2-7; D possibly uses TRBD1 or TRBD2 (6 bases each). The CDR3 region has the DNA TGTGCCACCAGACCAAGGGGGGACCTCATTTCCGCTAGCTCCTACGAGCAGTACTTC. It yields the protein CATRPRGDLISASSYEQYF. Variable domain in full (rest from reference TRBV15 and TRBJ2-7): DAMVIQNPRYQVTQFGKPVTLSCSQTLNHNVMYWYQQKSSQAPKLLFHYYDKDFNNEADTPDNFQSRRPNTSFCFLDIRSPGLGDTAMYLCATRPRGDLISASSYEQYFGPGTRLTVT.